A single sample is the source of the 21 T cell receptor beta chains below, sequenced in a study of T-cell memory formation after mild COVID-19. One entry per CDR3 protein results from TCRdb running MiXCR on the 5' RACE reads. The sample consists of about 260,000 distinct CDR3 sequences, around 15% of them appearing once. Sequencing was carried out using PBMCs or a T cell subset sorted from them (not recorded which). The receptors were gathered from a man aged 18 to 29 who had mild COVID-19 (a few samples of this study predate the infection). Cell type and time point are not known.

The chain links TRBV29-1 to TRBJ2-3; the match to TRBD2 covers 12 bases. The CDR3 has 15 amino acids. The J segment lost 1 base and the V segment lost 1 base, leaving 0 bases of the junction unmatched. The germline CDR1 and CDR2 sequences are SQVTM and ANQGSEA. The DNA for the CDR3 is TGCAGCGTTGAAGGACTAGCGGGGGGCACAGATACGCAGTATTTT. This gives the protein CSVEGLAGGTDTQYF.

The V and J genes are TRBV28 and TRBJ2-1, with D hard to call. Trimming cost V 6 bases and J 7 bases, with 4 bases left between them. The CDR3 covers 10 residues. Per the germline V gene, CDR1 is MDHEN and CDR2 is SYDVKM. CDR3 protein: CASRRNEQFF. DNA for the CDR3: TGTGCCAGCAGACGGAATGAGCAGTTCTTC.

In this sample, this clonotype turned up a few times. This chain joins TRBV5-1 and TRBJ2-3; D is unresolved. The CDR3 length is 13 residues. V lost 4 bases and J 6 bases, leaving 12 bases between the germline ends. The germline V gene encodes CDR1 SGHRS and CDR2 YFSETQ. The CDR3 coding sequence is TGCGCCAGCAGCAGGGTACGTTTGGATACGCAGTATTTT. It specifies CASSRVRLDTQYF.

This clonotype has just a few counts. This chain joins TRBV7-2 and TRBJ1-5, with TRBD1 as a possible D gene (5 bases). This CDR3 has 14 residues. Deletions cut 1 base from V and 9 bases from J, with 13 bases between. Germline assignment: CDR1 SGHTA and CDR2 FQGNSA. Here the CDR3 DNA reads TGTGCCAGCAGCTTAGAAGTCAGGCAGGGGCCCCAGCATTTT. Protein: CASSLEVRQGPQHF.

This clonotype was observed a handful of times. J is TRBJ2-2 and V is TRBV5-5; no definite D call. V lost 0 bases and J lost 4, with 7 bases in between. The CDR3 contains 14 residues. Germline CDR1 and CDR2: SGHKS and YYEKEE (reference sequence). CDR3: CASSLAGRTGELFF. CDR3 nucleotides: TGTGCCAGCAGCTTGGCCGGGCGCACCGGGGAGCTGTTTTTT.

The sample holds a few counts of this clonotype. The chain employs TRBV10-3 and TRBJ2-3, with 12 positions matching TRBD2. Looked up from germline, CDR1 is ENHRY and CDR2 is SYGVKD. The junction had 6 bases not matched to a gene; V was cut back by 3 bases and J by 2 bases. The CDR3 consists of 17 residues. The CDR3 bases are TGTGCCATCAGTGAAACTCGGACTAGCGGGAACACAGATACGCAGTATTTT. It yields the protein CAISETRTSGNTDTQYF.

V gene TRBV5-1 combines with J gene TRBJ2-2; D possibly uses TRBD1 or TRBD2 (5 bases each). The CDR3 has 15 residues. The V and J ends lost 6 bases and 2 bases respectively, with 14 bases between them. In germline, CDR1 is SGHRS, CDR2 YFSETQ. The CDR3 nucleotides are TGCGCCAGCATTCCGGGGCAACCTAACACCGGGGAGCTGTTTTTT. Amino acid sequence: CASIPGQPNTGELFF.

The gene calls are TRBV7-2 and TRBJ2-5, with D unresolved. Trimming stripped 1 base from V and 3 bases from J, with 6 bases between. Germline V lookup: CDR1 SGHTA, CDR2 FQGNSA. The CDR3 contains 13 residues. The CDR3 loop is CASSLVRKETQYF. CDR3 DNA sequence: TGTGCCAGCAGCTTAGTAAGGAAAGAGACCCAGTACTTC.

The rearrangement links TRBV4-2 to TRBJ2-5, with D unclear. V lost 0 bases, J lost 2 bases, and 7 bases lay in between. The CDR3 spans 14 residues. CDR1 is LGHNA, CDR2 YNFKEQ, per germline. CDR3 sequence (DNA): TGTGCCAGCAGCCAAGAAACGTTTCAAGAGACCCAGTACTTC. This encodes CASSQETFQETQYF.

The V call is TRBV4-3, the J call TRBJ1-6; D remains ambiguous. Trimming shortened V by 1 base and J by 7 bases, and 11 bases separated the two germline ends. Germline CDR1 reads LGHNA; CDR2 reads YSLEER. The CDR3 totals 15 residues. The CDR3 coding sequence is TGCGCCAGCAGCCAAGTGGAGGCCGGGAATTCACCCCTCCACTTT. Its translation: CASSQVEAGNSPLHF.

The rearrangement uses TRBV20-1 and TRBJ1-4, with D unresolved. The CDR3 covers 12 residues. Germline V CDR1 and CDR2: DFQATT, SNEGSKA (reference sequence). The germline V and J ends were trimmed by 4 bases and 8 bases, with 11 bases remaining between them. CDR3 sequence: CSAKARAEKLFF. CDR3 DNA sequence: TGCAGTGCTAAGGCGCGGGCCGAAAAACTGTTTTTT.

V and J are TRBV6-2 or TRBV6-3 and TRBJ1-1; D is undetermined. Germline CDR1 MNHEY, CDR2 SVGEGT. V dropped 6 bases and J dropped 5 bases, with 19 bases sitting between them. This CDR3 is 15 amino acids long. Written as DNA, the CDR3 is TGTGCCAGCAGGCTATATGCGGGGAGGAGGACTGAAGCTTTCTTT. This encodes CASRLYAGRRTEAFF.

The V gene is TRBV6-6, the J gene TRBJ2-7, with no clear D. Germline-derived CDR1 and CDR2 are MNHNY and SVGAGI (reference sequence). The CDR3 loop spans 15 amino acids. With 0 bases removed from V and 0 bases from J, the gap between germline ends came to 9 bases. This chain's CDR3 is CASSYSKESSYEQYF. The CDR3, as DNA: TGTGCCAGCAGTTACTCGAAGGAGAGCTCCTACGAGCAGTACTTC.

V is TRBV4-1 and J is TRBJ1-2; D may be TRBD1 (6 bases). Germline CDR1 reads MGHRA; CDR2 reads YSYEKL. V was cut by 0 bases and J by 5 bases, with 13 bases left in between. The CDR3 sequence is 15 residues long. The CDR3 DNA reads TGCGCCAGCAGCCAAGACTCCATGGGGGCTTATGGCTACACCTTC. Amino acids: CASSQDSMGAYGYTF.

The CDR3 protein is CASSYLTGASVYEQYF. The CDR3 DNA sequence: TGTGCCAGCAGCTACCTGACAGGGGCCTCGGTCTACGAGCAGTACTTC. V is TRBV5-6 and J is TRBJ2-7, with 8 bases fitting TRBD1. Trimming cost V 3 bases and J 3 bases; bases outside gene matches: 11. The CDR3 sequence is 16 residues long. The V gene's germline CDR1 is SGHDT and CDR2 YYEEEE.

This clonotype occurred once. As DNA, the CDR3 is TGTGCCAGCAGCTATGGGACCGGGGAGCTGTTTTTT. The encoded protein is CASSYGTGELFF. This chain joins TRBV5-6 and TRBJ2-2; D not resolved. The V end lost 3 bases, the J end lost 5 bases, and 5 bases lay between the germline ends. This CDR3 comprises 12 residues. Germline-derived CDR1 and CDR2 are SGHDT and YYEEEE.

This clonotype was counted only a few times. The chain has TRBV6-2 or TRBV6-3 and TRBJ2-3; no reliable D call. V lost 0 bases, J lost 9 bases, and 7 bases lay in between. This CDR3 is built from 12 residues. Germline V gene sequence: CDR1 MNHEY, CDR2 SVGEGT. The CDR3 sequence is CASSYSSATQYF. CDR3 DNA sequence: TGTGCCAGCAGTTACTCTTCTGCAACGCAGTATTTT.

V and J are TRBV12-3 or TRBV12-4 and TRBJ1-5; D remains unclear. The CDR3 extends over 14 amino acids. Trimming stripped 3 bases from V and 4 bases from J, with 10 bases between. The CDR3 loop is CASSFGSGNQPQHF. The DNA for the CDR3 is TGTGCCAGCAGTTTCGGGAGCGGAAATCAGCCCCAGCATTTT.

A few counts support this clonotype. The rearrangement uses TRBV6-6 and TRBJ2-5; 8 positions match TRBD1. Germline trimming cut 9 bases from V and 5 bases from J; bases unmatched to any gene: 8. The CDR3 is 13 residues long. The germline V gene has CDR1 MNHNY and CDR2 SVGAGI (reference sequence). CDR3 sequence reads: CASTQGALETQYF. CDR3 nucleotides: TGTGCCAGTACCCAGGGGGCGCTTGAGACCCAGTACTTC.

This clonotype has just one count. The chain links TRBV7-2 to TRBJ1-4, with D possibly being TRBD1 (6 bases). The CDR3 runs 14 residues. Germline V CDR1 and CDR2: SGHTA, FQGNSA. DNA for the CDR3: TGTGCTAGTACAACGGGACAAAGGAGTGAAAAACTGTTTTTT. Residues: CASTTGQRSEKLFF.

This clonotype was observed a handful of times. The chain recombines TRBV7-6 with TRBJ2-5, with D unclear. The CDR3 consists of 14 residues. V lost 1 base, J lost 3 bases, and 9 bases lay in between. CDR1 is SGHVS, CDR2 FNYEAQ, per germline. CDR3 nucleotides: TGTGCCAGCAGCTTAGTTACTGGTGAAGAGACCCAGTACTTC. Residues: CASSLVTGEETQYF. The full variable domain, in which reference TRBV7-6 and TRBJ2-5 provide the parts outside the CDR3, is GAGVSQSPRYKVTKRGQDVALRCDPISGHVSLYWYRQALGQGPEFLTYFNYEAQQDKSGLPNDRFSAERPEGSISTLTIQRTEQRDSAMYRCASSLVTGEETQYFGPGTRLLVL.